A single sample gave rise to the 16 T cell receptor beta chains below, sequenced in a study of neurological immune-mediated disorders. One entry per CDR3 protein, called by TCRdb with MiXCR from the 5' RACE reads. The sample includes around 60,000 distinct CDR3 sequences, 3% to 4% of them seen just once. Sequencing input: PBMCs. Receptors originate from a woman in her sixties or seventies with multiple sclerosis.

This clonotype occurred many times. The chain is built from TRBV6-5 and TRBJ1-1; maybe TRBD1 (5 bases). The CDR3 runs 15 residues. CDR1 is MNHEY and CDR2 is SVGAGI in the germline V gene. V was trimmed by 2 bases and J by 0 bases, leaving 10 bases between them. CDR3 nucleotides: TGTGCCAGCAGTTACGGGACGGCAATGAACACTGAAGCTTTCTTT. Encoded protein: CASSYGTAMNTEAFF.

This clonotype was found many times. The chain recombines TRBV29-1 with TRBJ2-5, with TRBD1 identical over 7 bases. The germline V gene encodes CDR1 SQVTM and CDR2 ANQGSEA. The CDR3 length is 14 residues. J gave up 4 bases and V 4 bases, and 9 bases lay outside the gene matches. The DNA for the CDR3 is TGCAGCGTTGCTGACAGGGCTTTGAGAGAGACCCAGTACTTC. It translates to CSVADRALRETQYF.

This clonotype was counted ten times or more. The V and J genes are TRBV28 and TRBJ1-6, with D perhaps matching TRBD1 (5 bases). The V end was cut by 7 bases, the J end by 0 bases, with 10 bases between. Germline assignment: CDR1 MDHEN and CDR2 SYDVKM. This CDR3 has 15 residues. The CDR3 protein is CASTPGNSYNSPLHF. As DNA, the CDR3 is TGTGCCAGCACTCCAGGGAACTCCTATAATTCACCCCTCCACTTT. The whole variable domain, remainder taken from reference TRBV28 and TRBJ1-6, is DVKVTQSSRYLVKRTGEKVFLECVQDMDHENMFWYRQDPGLGLRLIYFSYDVKMKEKGDIPEGYSVSREKKERFSLILESASTNQTSMYLCASTPGNSYNSPLHFGNGTRLTVT.

This clonotype was counted many times. This chain connects TRBV4-1 to TRBJ2-6; D is perhaps TRBD1 or TRBD2 (5 bases each). Trimming pared 4 bases from V and 1 base from J, leaving 17 bases between. Germline V gene lookup returns CDR1 MGHRA and CDR2 YSYEKL. This CDR3 region has 18 residues. CDR3 coding DNA: TGCGCCAGCAGCCGGGGACCGATGGCTTCGTCTGGGGCCAACGTCCTGACTTTC. Translating it yields CASSRGPMASSGANVLTF.

This clonotype was counted only a few times. A read error may be the cause here, since a much bigger clone is one base away. In this CDR3 the conserved last residue, phenylalanine or tryptophan, is missing, so a read error is likely. This CDR3 reads CASSFVTGGYGYTC. CDR3 DNA: TGTGCCAGCAGTTTTGTGACAGGGGGGTATGGCTACACCTGC. The J gene is TRBJ1-2, the V gene TRBV12-3 or TRBV12-4; TRBD1 matches 9 bases. J gave up 5 bases and V 3 bases, and 4 bases lay outside the gene matches. The CDR3 is 14 amino acids.

This clonotype was detected ten times or more. The chain couples TRBV12-3 or TRBV12-4 to TRBJ1-5, with 8 bases that match TRBD1. V trimming: 6 bases; J trimming: 6 bases; junction bases outside the gene matches: 10. The CDR3 spans 15 residues. CDR3 amino acids: CASSLGQGLGQPQHF. CDR3 DNA: TGTGCCAGCAGCCTAGGACAGGGTCTTGGTCAGCCCCAGCATTTT.

This clonotype was observed many times. The chain couples TRBV4-2 to TRBJ2-7; D assignment may be TRBD1 or TRBD2 (5 bases each). CDR1 is LGHNA, CDR2 YNFKEQ, per germline. Trimming stripped 1 base from V and 3 bases from J, with 13 bases between. This CDR3 is built from 15 residues. This chain's CDR3 is CASSQVGGVIYEQYF. In DNA form, the CDR3 reads TGTGCCAGCAGCCAAGTTGGGGGAGTCATCTACGAGCAGTACTTC.

This clonotype showed up many times. The chain carries TRBV5-1 and TRBJ1-2, with 9 bases aligning to TRBD1. CDR1 and CDR2 (germline): SGHRS, YFSETQ. V lost 5 bases and J lost 8; bases outside the gene matches: 13. This CDR3 spans 15 amino acids. The CDR3 DNA is TGCGCCAGCAGACCTGGGACAGGGAGTATGAGGGGCTACACCTTC. It is translated as CASRPGTGSMRGYTF. The full variable domain, its missing parts supplied by reference TRBV5-1 and TRBJ1-2, is KAGVTQTPRYLIKTRGQQVTLSCSPISGHRSVSWYQQTPGQGLQFLFEYFSETQRNKGNFPGRFSGRQFSNSRSEMNVSTLELGDSALYLCASRPGTGSMRGYTFGSGTRLTVV.

The gene calls are TRBV18 and TRBJ2-3, with 7 bases lining up with TRBD2. The V gene end was trimmed by 8 bases and the J gene end by 5 bases; junction bases not matched to a gene: 10. This CDR3 is built from 14 residues. The germline V gene has CDR1 KGHSH and CDR2 LQKENI. The CDR3 reads CASARLAAKDTQYF. Written as DNA, the CDR3 is TGTGCCAGCGCCCGACTAGCAGCGAAAGATACGCAGTATTTT.

Comment on this clonotype: Being one base from a much bigger clone, this may be a read error. The chain recombines TRBV4-1 with TRBJ2-6, with D possibly being TRBD1 or TRBD2 (5 bases each). The germline CDR1 and CDR2 sequences are MGHRA and YSYEKL. This CDR3 spans 16 amino acids. The CDR3 sequence: CASSQYEGSGAKVLTF. The CDR3 DNA is TGCGCCAGCAGCCAATATGAGGGCTCTGGGGCCAAAGTCCTGACTTTC.

This clonotype was seen at least ten times. The chain is built from TRBV20-1 and TRBJ2-7; D not certain. Looked up from germline, CDR1 is DFQATT and CDR2 is SNEGSKA (reference sequence). CDR3 length equals 12 residues. Deletions cut 3 bases from V and 3 bases from J, with 9 bases between. DNA of the CDR3: TGCAGTGCTAGTGGCCCGGACTACGAGCAGTACTTC. It yields the protein CSASGPDYEQYF.

This clonotype showed up many times. The chain recombines TRBV4-1 with TRBJ2-7; no definite D call. V dropped 1 base and J dropped 0 bases, with 10 bases sitting between them. The CDR3 covers 15 residues. CDR1 MGHRA and CDR2 YSYEKL come from the germline V gene. The CDR3 region has the DNA TGCGCCAGCAGCCAAGCTACGTCGCGCTCCTACGAGCAGTACTTC. Its translation is CASSQATSRSYEQYF.

This clonotype was observed at least ten times. The J gene is TRBJ2-7, the V gene TRBV10-3; 7 bases agree with TRBD2. V lost 4 bases, J lost 0 bases, and 12 bases stayed unmatched. Germline loops: CDR1 ENHRY, CDR2 SYGVKD. The CDR3 covers 17 residues. CDR3 sequence (DNA): TGTGCCATCAGTGTGCCCCCCTTAGCGGGTTCCTCCTACGAGCAGTACTTC. Protein: CAISVPPLAGSSYEQYF.

This clonotype was seen repeatedly, ten times or more. The chain combines TRBV7-9 with TRBJ2-2, with D perhaps matching TRBD1 (6 bases). The germline CDR1 and CDR2 sequences are SEHNR and FQNEAQ (reference sequence). V was shortened by 5 bases and J by 1 base, with 8 bases between the two germline ends. CDR3 size: 14 residues. CDR3 coding DNA: TGTGCCAGCAGCAAGACAGGGAACACCGGGGAGCTGTTTTTT. Translation gives CASSKTGNTGELFF.

This clonotype was picked up many times. The V gene is TRBV20-1, the J gene TRBJ2-3, with D hard to call. V lost 0 bases to trimming and J lost 0 bases, with 16 bases between them. The CDR3 extends over 17 amino acids. CDR1 DFQATT and CDR2 SNEGSKA come from the germline V gene (reference sequence). CDR3: CSARDLSRRGSTDTQYF. CDR3 in DNA: TGCAGTGCTAGAGATCTTTCGCGACGTGGCAGCACAGATACGCAGTATTTT.

As to this clonotype: A much larger clone differs by one base, so this may be a read error. V gene TRBV20-1 combines with J gene TRBJ2-1; TRBD1 or TRBD2 may be the D gene (6 bases each). Germline V gene sequence: CDR1 DFQATT, CDR2 SNEGSKA (reference sequence). The CDR3 sequence is 15 residues long. Trimming cost V 4 bases and J 7 bases, with 20 bases left between them. Written as DNA, the CDR3 is TGCAGTGCTACCGGGGGCTTTAAATCGGGGAATGAGCAGTTCTTC. Protein sequence: CSATGGFKSGNEQFF.